This T cell receptor beta chain originates from a study of monozygotic twins with cystic fibrosis (dated by TCRdb to about 2021). About the investigation overall: Barcoded libraries were prepared from about 3 micrograms of fragmented DNA with about 15 PCR cycles. Data for three of the twin pairs had been reported previously in another context. On the day of blood sampling, twins were ranked among 1,060 cohort participants for weight-for-height and for FEVPerc (FEV1 disease centile). To assess genetic influence on V and J gene usage, the study compared TCR beta repertoires within and across 16 monozygotic twin pairs with cystic fibrosis. The cohort comprised ten female and six male twin pairs aged roughly 2.0 to 40 years, median about 9.4 years, mostly children and adolescents. Study-level results and caveats: Simpson clonality was generally low (median about 0.0097), suggesting a naive-dominated repertoire, with higher clonality in the most severely affected patients. Significantly higher nucleotide-identical clonotype sharing was observed within monozygotic CF twin pairs than between unrelated CF individuals (P = 0.000026, Mann-Whitney). The cohort was small, and no association was found between shared CDR3 numbers and age, concordance or disease severity. The greatest similarity to the co-twin was observed for V gene usage in 13 of 16 pairs and for J usage in 8 of 16 pairs, which suggested genetic constraints.

V and J are truncated by 6 bases and 6 bases respectively, leaving an intervening sequence of 21 bases. Spanning cysteine to phenylalanine, the CDR3 consists of 17 amino acids. CDR3 DNA is the only sequence kept; it has 51 bases, read in frame from the first base. The germline V gene sets CDR1 to MDHEN and CDR2 to SYDVKM. TCR beta CDR3 regions were amplified by multiplex PCR with the immunoSEQ immune profiling system according to the manufacturer's instructions. An Illumina NextSeq system was used to carry out the sequencing. The authors' pipeline ran thus. Sequence data were processed on the immunoSEQ Analyzer platform, and clonality was computed as the square root of Simpson's index of productive rearrangements. Similarity in V and J usage was quantified by Jensen-Shannon distance, and CDR3 generation probabilities were calculated with OLGA. Shared CDR3 sequences were searched against the immuneACCESS database (August 2020) and VDJdb (December 2020). Entries here come from immuneACCESS through TCRdb and include only in-frame sequences with V and J called. Some clones fail to appear in such tables; in the studies checked, an unresolved V gene covers under half of the shortfall, and the cause of the remainder is unknown. The DNA gave D and trimming, while V, J and clone size come from that table. The sample table contains some 31,000 clones; only one count was recorded for around 85% of them. The ten largest clones capture approximately 0.88% of the sample.

The twin pairs came from the European Cystic Fibrosis Twin and Sibling Study Cohort, which recruited patients from roughly 160 CF clinics across 14 European countries. Both zygosity and CFTR genotype were checked in-house, and zygosity was tested with multiplex PCR across nine short tandem repeat loci. Each twin gave a peripheral blood sample, and clinical parameters were documented on that same day of blood sampling. Phenol/chloroform extraction was used to isolate genomic DNA from peripheral blood cells, and the DNA was then kept in TE buffer at 4 degrees C. About this clone: Its specific antigen is unknown. No base quality information exists; no much larger clone differs at one position.

Sequenced material: blood. The sequence was obtained from a girl between 2 and 10 years old with cystic fibrosis. The rearranged chain carries TRBV28 and TRBJ1-6, with no D gene named confidently. The CDR3 sequence is CASSFDTLIRRNSPLHF. The nucleotides are TGTGCCAGCAGCTTCGACACCCTGATAAGGCGTAATTCACCCCTCCACTTT.